Listed below are T cell receptor beta chains from one sample, sequenced in a study of blood T cell repertoires in COVID-19. Using immunoSEQ multiplex PCR, the repertoire was profiled, and TCRdb retains in-frame clones only, with some absent. The sample has approximately 80,000 clones, approximately 85% seen once. Sequencing used peripheral blood. All receptors derive from a woman older than 75 with COVID-19, enrolled during active disease. Each CDR3 is given with its conserved first and last residue.

V,CDR3
TRBV7-8,CASRPGTRDLNEQYF
TRBV6-5,CASKTNAGNIQYF
TRBV6-4,CASSEGGTYTDTQYF
TRBV7-2,CASSSGLAGVTDTQYF
TRBV5-4,CASSRRLAGDTGELFF
TRBV7-9,CASSLRGLASGNEQFF
TRBV2,CASSGLAGVDTQYF
TRBV29-1,CSVETGADTQYF
TRBV16,CASSQSGLLTDTQYF
TRBV18,CASSPPGTGKGYTF
TRBV10-3,CAISESNRNTGELFF
TRBV30,CAWSRDRGYEQYF
TRBV6-5,CASSSPDRGGRYEQYF
TRBV6-2/TRBV6-3,CASSRQSYEQYF
TRBV19,CASSIRSATAGSPLHF
TRBV18,CASSLNAHLDTQYF
TRBV2,CASISIPANTGELFF
TRBV27,CASSLSRLAGDRETQYF
TRBV9,CASANRQGSLAGELFF
TRBV10-3,CATKPGQGTSMNTEAFF
TRBV5-5,CASSLGGRTEAFF
TRBV30,CAWSVLVQGGGYTF
TRBV7-2,CASSLQGSTDTQYF
TRBV19,CASSIGLLASTEQFF
TRBV9,CASSPRTGTDTQYF
TRBV12-5,CASGMGLAGGTGELFF
TRBV5-1,CASSLGPSHGERQGSGFEAFF
TRBV11-1,CASSLRWTEAFF
TRBV7-2,CASRITSGGASYEQYF
TRBV3-1/TRBV3-2,CASSRGLAGGEQFF
TRBV4-1,CASSRPQGPDGYTF
TRBV7-3,CASRLFPEETQYF
TRBV5-5,CASSLELRLTGNTIYF
TRBV9,CASSPRRPNTGELFF
TRBV7-3,CASSPQLAGDYNEQFF
TRBV3-1/TRBV3-2,CASSPPGQTWEQYF
TRBV14,CASSPLAGTDTQYF
TRBV30,CAWSVGQGNGYTF
TRBV6-5,CASSFGQGVGYTF
TRBV18,CASSLRLQTGERFYSPLHF
TRBV6-5,CASSYTAAKAEKLFF
TRBV4-1,CASSQDKAHEQFF
TRBV15,CATSRVANYGYTF
TRBV7-2,CASSLGQGAGYGYTF
TRBV5-8,CASSHGTTQETQYF
TRBV9,CASSPRDRVQTEAFF
TRBV1,CTSSQGLAGGSTGELFF
TRBV9,CASSVGGTPVNSPLHF
TRBV28,CASSRLTAYYGYTF
TRBV30,CAWRYSYEQYF
TRBV10-3,CAISPTENEQYF
TRBV14,CASSQLGAFGYGYTF
TRBV10-1,CASRLREGVSPLHF
TRBV29-1,CSVELFGMGTQYF
TRBV15,CATSRDLGPLDIQYF
TRBV18,CASSPGRMNTEAFF